The next 30 T cell receptor beta chains were all read from a single sample in a study of identical twins. In TCRdb, the 5' RACE reads were re-called with MiXCR into one record per CDR3 protein. The profile shows roughly 1.6 million distinct CDR3 sequences, about 32% of them singletons. Sequences were obtained from cord blood. The receptors originated from a newborn girl in good health.

The chain is built from TRBV3-1 and TRBJ2-3; 9 nucleotides match TRBD2. This CDR3 is 18 amino acids long. The J segment lost 5 bases and the V segment lost 2 bases, leaving 14 bases of the junction unmatched. From germline, CDR1 is LGHDT and CDR2 YNNKEL (reference sequence). The CDR3 sequence is CASSQFLQAGGKGDTQYF. The CDR3 DNA is TGTGCCAGCAGCCAATTCCTCCAAGCGGGGGGTAAAGGAGATACGCAGTATTTT.

This clonotype was seen a single time. This chain's CDR3 is CSAPASGRGYEQYF. CDR3 nucleotides: TGCAGTGCCCCCGCTAGCGGGAGGGGCTACGAGCAGTACTTC. The chain uses TRBV20-1 and TRBJ2-5; 12 nucleotides align to TRBD2. Near its end, the DNA agrees better with TRBJ2-7, so the J call may be wrong. This CDR3 comprises 14 residues. The germline CDR1 and CDR2 sequences are DFQATT and SNEGSKA (reference sequence).

In the case of this clonotype: Sequence at one end of the junction differs from germline and may be a read error. The chain uses TRBV7-9 and TRBJ2-3, with D possibly matching TRBD2 (6 bases). CDR1 SEHNR and CDR2 FQNEAQ come from the germline V gene (reference sequence). The CDR3 totals 18 residues. The CDR3 nucleotides read TGTGCCGGCAGCTCCCCGGGGTTGGAGCGGGTATTCACAGATACGCAGTATTTT. It yields the protein CAGSSPGLERVFTDTQYF.

The chain links TRBV5-1 to TRBJ2-5; D possibly corresponds to TRBD2 (5 bases). This CDR3 has 16 residues. V was trimmed by 1 base and J by 1 base, leaving 14 bases between them. Germline V gene data show CDR1 as SGHRS and CDR2 as YFSETQ. The CDR3: CASSLLTNPPQETQYF. CDR3 DNA sequence: TGCGCCAGCAGCTTGCTGACTAACCCCCCCCAAGAGACCCAGTACTTC.

This clonotype has only a few counts. V gene TRBV7-9 combines with J gene TRBJ2-5; D gene ambiguous. The J call may be wrong; the DNA end is better matched by TRBJ2-7. The CDR3 spans 12 residues. The germline V gene has CDR1 SEHNR and CDR2 FQNEAQ (reference sequence). CDR3 protein: CASSLLTFEQYF. CDR3 sequence (DNA): TGTGCCAGCAGCTTGTTAACCTTCGAGCAGTACTTC.

This chain links TRBV3-1 with TRBJ2-2; D unclear. CDR1 LGHDT and CDR2 YNNKEL come from the germline V gene (reference sequence). This CDR3 has 14 residues. Trimming took 3 bases from V and 7 from J, leaving 12 bases between them. CDR3 region: CASSQANYGGELFF. The CDR3 DNA reads as TGTGCCAGCAGCCAGGCAAACTACGGCGGGGAGCTGTTTTTT.

The V call is TRBV20-1, the J call TRBJ2-2; 7 bases map to TRBD1. J lost 4 bases, V lost 8 bases, and 7 bases had no gene match. The CDR3 length is 13 residues. Germline CDR1 and CDR2: DFQATT and SNEGSKA (reference sequence). The CDR3 DNA sequence: TGCAGTACCCCAGACAGGGTCACCGGGGAGCTGTTTTTT. Its translation is CSTPDRVTGELFF.

The rearrangement joins TRBV4-1 to TRBJ1-6, with 7 bases fitting TRBD1. The CDR3 extends over 16 amino acids. Germline loops: CDR1 MGHRA, CDR2 YSYEKL. The junction had 6 bases not matched to a gene; V was cut back by 1 base and J by 6 bases. CDR3 protein: CASSQVTTGRNSPLHF. CDR3 in DNA: TGCGCCAGCAGCCAAGTAACGACAGGGCGTAATTCACCCCTCCACTTT.

This clonotype came up once. The chain joins TRBV7-2 to TRBJ2-5; the D call may be TRBD1 or TRBD2 (5 bases each). This CDR3 has 15 amino acids. Trimming cost V 2 bases and J 11 bases, with 21 bases left between them. Germline CDR1 and CDR2: SGHTA and FQGNSA. The CDR3 here is CASSLNGVAQGEQYF. CDR3 nucleotide sequence: TGTGCCAGCAGCTTAAACGGGGTAGCCCAGGGTGAGCAGTACTTC.

CDR3 sequence: CASSSPTGLAGFPFYEQYF. The CDR3 coding sequence is TGTGCCAGCAGTTCTCCGACAGGACTAGCGGGATTCCCCTTCTACGAGCAGTACTTC. This chain links TRBV28 with TRBJ2-7, with 12 bases that match TRBD2. The CDR3 has 19 residues. CDR1 is MDHEN, CDR2 SYDVKM, per germline. V shed 4 bases and J 3 bases; nucleotides not matched to a gene: 16.

A few counts support this clonotype. The chain couples TRBV20-1 to TRBJ1-5; 7 nucleotides line up with TRBD1. Germline V gives CDR1 DFQATT, CDR2 SNEGSKA (reference sequence). After removal of 3 bases from V and 0 bases from J, the junction contained 8 bases not matched to a gene. The CDR3 is 16 amino acids. CDR3 bases: TGCAGTGCTAGTGGAGCGGGACAGCCTAGCAATCAGCCCCAGCATTTT. The encoded protein is CSASGAGQPSNQPQHF.

This clonotype was counted ten times or more. The V and J genes are TRBV12-3 or TRBV12-4 and TRBJ2-1; D may correspond to TRBD1 or TRBD2 (5 bases each). The CDR3 consists of 12 residues. Trimming left V 3 bases short and J 7 bases short, with 7 bases between. CDR3: CASSLWGNEQFF. CDR3 in DNA: TGTGCCAGCAGTTTGTGGGGGAATGAGCAGTTCTTC.

This clonotype was observed a handful of times. The J gene is TRBJ1-5, the V gene TRBV28; weak D call: TRBD1 (6 bases). There are 16 residues in the CDR3. V lost 3 bases to trimming and J lost 4 bases, with 16 bases between them. Germline assignment: CDR1 MDHEN and CDR2 SYDVKM. CDR3 DNA: TGTGCCAGCAGTTTTTTGGGGGCAGGGGTTAATCAGCCCCAGCATTTT. Translated, it gives CASSFLGAGVNQPQHF.

There are a few counts of this clonotype. V usage is TRBV20-1 and J usage is TRBJ2-3, with D possibly TRBD2 on 6 matching bases. Germline loops: CDR1 DFQATT, CDR2 SNEGSKA (reference sequence). Trimming shortened V by 3 bases and J by 5 bases, and 18 bases separated the two germline ends. CDR3 length: 15 amino acids. In nucleotides, the CDR3 is TGCAGTGCTAGGGAAAGGACTACGACTTTAGATACGCAGTATTTT. This sequence encodes CSARERTTTLDTQYF.

This clonotype was observed a few times. The chain links TRBV5-1 to TRBJ1-6; D is uncertain. CDR1 is SGHRS, CDR2 YFSETQ, per germline. This CDR3 is built from 15 residues. With 0 bases removed from V and 9 bases from J, the gap between germline ends came to 13 bases. The CDR3 reads CASSLDRREGSPLHF. For the CDR3, the DNA is TGCGCCAGCAGCTTGGACCGTCGGGAGGGTTCACCCCTCCACTTT.

This chain uses TRBV7-2 with TRBJ2-7; the D is unclear. The CDR3 is made up of 9 amino acids. The V gene's germline CDR1 is SGHTA and CDR2 FQGNSA. Deletions cut 11 bases from V and 5 bases from J, with 7 bases between. CDR3 amino acids: CAVEDEQYF. In DNA form, the CDR3 reads TGTGCCGTAGAAGACGAGCAGTACTTC.

V is TRBV7-2 and J is TRBJ2-1; TRBD2 agrees at 7 bases. V gave up 0 bases and J gave up 8 bases; unmatched junction bases: 7. The CDR3 spans 15 residues. Germline CDR1 SGHTA, CDR2 FQGNSA. The CDR3 DNA reads as TGTGCCAGCAGCTTAGCTGCGGGGGATCGATATGAGCAGTTCTTC. Encoded protein: CASSLAAGDRYEQFF.

The chain has TRBV29-1 and TRBJ1-1, with TRBD1 as a possible D gene (6 bases). V gave up 8 bases and J gave up 1 base, with 20 bases separating them. The CDR3 contains 15 residues. Per the germline V gene, CDR1 is SQVTM and CDR2 is ANQGSEA. CDR3 in DNA: TGCAGCCCCGCGGGCGAGAGGGGGGCGAACACTGAAGCTTTCTTT. Translation: CSPAGERGANTEAFF.

This chain connects TRBV27 to TRBJ1-6; D possibly corresponds to TRBD1 (6 bases). In germline, CDR1 is MNHEY, CDR2 SMNVEV (reference sequence). This CDR3 has 16 amino acids. V was shortened by 2 bases and J by 3 bases, with 11 bases between the two germline ends. The CDR3 DNA sequence: TGTGCCAGCAGTTTAATGGGGGGCGTCTATAATTCACCCCTCCACTTT. Its translation is CASSLMGGVYNSPLHF.

The V and J genes are TRBV4-1 and TRBJ1-1, with D tentatively TRBD1 (5 bases). V lost 2 bases and J 1 base, leaving 11 bases between the germline ends. The CDR3 sequence is 15 residues long. Per the germline V gene, CDR1 is MGHRA and CDR2 is YSYEKL. The CDR3 DNA is TGCGCCAGCAGCCAACCCGGGACGGCGAACACTGAAGCTTTCTTT. It codes for CASSQPGTANTEAFF.

This clonotype was recorded a few times. V usage is TRBV5-1 and J usage is TRBJ1-2; D gene unclear. V was clipped by 2 bases and J by 6 bases, with 11 bases between them. CDR1 is SGHRS, CDR2 YFSETQ, per germline. This CDR3 has 13 amino acids. CDR3 coding DNA: TGCGCCAGCAGCTTCATCGGGGAAAATGGCTACACCTTC. This gives the protein CASSFIGENGYTF.

About this clonotype: Likely a read error: the CDR3 ends without its conserved phenylalanine or tryptophan. The rearrangement links TRBV28 to TRBJ2-7, with 10 bases matching TRBD2. Trimming took 6 bases from V and 6 from J; bases not matched to a gene: 5. The CDR3 sequence is 13 residues long. CDR1 and CDR2 from the germline V gene are MDHEN and SYDVKM. The DNA for the CDR3 is TGTGCCAGCAGAAACAGCGGGAGGGTCGAGCAGTACTAC. Its protein product is CASRNSGRVEQYY.

The chain carries TRBV6-5 and TRBJ1-1; D gene ambiguous. The V and J ends lost 8 bases and 8 bases respectively, with 18 bases between them. Germline V CDR1 and CDR2: MNHEY, SVGAGI. The CDR3 covers 13 residues. In DNA form, the CDR3 reads TGTGCCAGCTCACCAAAGGTGAGAGGAGAAGCTTTCTTT. Translated, it gives CASSPKVRGEAFF.

There are a few counts of this clonotype. The gene calls are TRBV12-3 or TRBV12-4 and TRBJ2-7, with 9 bases aligning to TRBD2. The CDR3 extends over 15 amino acids. With 2 bases clipped from V and 7 bases from J, the junction kept 9 bases outside the gene matches. Here the CDR3 reads CASSLRLADLREQYF. DNA for the CDR3: TGTGCCAGCAGTTTAAGACTAGCGGACCTGCGGGAGCAGTACTTC.

This clonotype occurred a few times. The chain carries TRBV5-1 and TRBJ2-1; TRBD2 matches 10 bases. This CDR3 region has 14 residues. The germline V gene has CDR1 SGHRS and CDR2 YFSETQ. Trimming cost V 4 bases and J 12 bases; bases outside gene matches: 10. The CDR3 DNA is TGCGCCAGCAGCGTGCTAGCGGGAGATTCCCGGCAGTTCTTC. This sequence encodes CASSVLAGDSRQFF.

The chain links TRBV7-2 to TRBJ2-1, with TRBD2 identical over 7 bases. CDR1 is SGHTA and CDR2 is FQGNSA in the germline V gene. The CDR3 runs to 15 residues. V lost 1 base, J lost 6 bases, and 6 bases stayed unmatched. The chain's CDR3 is CASSLDGTNGNEQFF. Written as DNA, the CDR3 is TGTGCCAGCAGCTTAGACGGGACTAATGGCAATGAGCAGTTCTTC.

Notes on this clonotype: A much larger clone differs by one base, so this may be a read error. The chain has TRBV4-2 and TRBJ1-4; maybe TRBD1 (5 bases). V lost 8 bases, J lost 6 bases, and 7 bases lay in between. In germline, CDR1 is LGHNA, CDR2 YNFKEQ. The CDR3 is made up of 11 amino acids. The CDR3 DNA follows: TGTGCCAGCGGGGGGGATGAAAAACTGTTTTTT. Its translation: CASGGDEKLFF.

The chain links TRBV28 to TRBJ2-5, with 13 bases matching TRBD2. V trimming: 7 bases; J trimming: 11 bases; junction bases outside the gene matches: 10. This CDR3 is 14 amino acids long. Looked up from germline, CDR1 is MDHEN and CDR2 is SYDVKM. CDR3 DNA: TGTGCCAGCAAAGGGACTAGCGGGATCAATGAGCAGTACTTC. Its protein product is CASKGTSGINEQYF.

This clonotype was observed a handful of times. V is TRBV25-1 and J is TRBJ2-7; 7 bases are shared with TRBD1. The J segment lost 3 bases and the V segment lost 4 bases, leaving 6 bases of the junction unmatched. Germline assignment: CDR1 MGHDK and CDR2 SYGVNS. The CDR3 runs 14 residues. The CDR3 DNA reads as TGTGCCAGCAGTGTCCGACAGGGTAACTACGAGCAGTACTTC. As protein: CASSVRQGNYEQYF.

The chain recombines TRBV7-8 with TRBJ1-4; 7 bases line up with TRBD1. Germline CDR1 SGHVS, CDR2 FQNEAQ. V shed 7 bases and J 5 bases; nucleotides not matched to a gene: 7. This CDR3 spans 14 amino acids. CDR3 DNA sequence: TGTGCCAGCAACCGACAGGGTCGGAATGAAAAACTGTTTTTT. Translated, it gives CASNRQGRNEKLFF. The full variable domain, rest sourced from reference TRBV7-8 and TRBJ1-4, is GAGVSQSPRYKVAKRGQDVALRCDPISGHVSLFWYQQALGQGPEFLTYFQNEAQLDKSGLPSDRFFAERPEGSVSTLKIQRTQQEDSAVYLCASNRQGRNEKLFFGSGTQLSVL.